The 10 T cell receptor beta chains in this list originate from one sample, sequenced in a study of blood T cell repertoires in COVID-19 (dated by TCRdb to between 2020 and 2021). Library preparation employed the immunoSEQ multiplex PCR assay. In its TCRdb copy, this immuneACCESS table keeps in-frame sequences only and misses some clones. Where compared with another copy, unresolved V genes explain less than half of these, and the others have no known cause. This sample has hundreds of thousands of clones in its table, and 65% to 90% of those were observed once. The ten largest clones take up less than 6.5% of the sample. Sequenced: peripheral blood. The receptors were gathered from a man over 45 with COVID-19, enrolled during active disease.

The chain is built from TRBV15 and TRBJ2-1, with 9 nucleotides matching TRBD2. The CDR3 totals 16 residues. Germline loops: CDR1 LNHNV, CDR2 YYDKDF (reference sequence). Losses at the gene ends were 6 bases for V and 5 bases for J; bases not matched to a gene: 11. CDR3 in DNA: TGTGCCACCAGACTTAGCGGGGGAAAGGGGCACAATGAGCAGTTCTTC. Translating gives CATRLSGGKGHNEQFF.

The chain recombines TRBV4-3 with TRBJ2-3, with TRBD1 as a possible D gene (6 bases). Germline CDR1 is LGHNA and CDR2 is YSLEER. This CDR3 has 16 residues. Trimming pared 0 bases from V and 4 bases from J, leaving 14 bases between. For the CDR3, the DNA is TGCGCCAGCAGCCAAGAAGGGGGTAGCGTCCCAGATACGCAGTATTTT. This translates into CASSQEGGSVPDTQYF.

The chain links TRBV7-7 to TRBJ2-2; D possibly corresponds to TRBD2 (7 bases). Germline V CDR1 and CDR2: SSHAT, FNYEAQ (reference sequence). The CDR3 length is 14 residues. CDR3 bases: TGTGCTAGCGGGCCCGGGGGGCACACCGGGGAGCTGTTTTTT. This encodes CASGPGGHTGELFF.

V and J are TRBV12-3 or TRBV12-4 and TRBJ2-1; no firm D call. Trimming stripped 5 bases from V and 5 bases from J, with 10 bases between. This CDR3 comprises 13 residues. Here the CDR3 reads CASSALENNEQFF. The DNA of the CDR3 is TGTGCCAGCAGTGCCCTTGAGAACAATGAGCAGTTCTTC.

There are many counts of this clone. The CDR3 protein is CASSKTGGHATYEQYF. In DNA form, the CDR3 reads TGTGCCAGCAGCAAGACAGGGGGCCATGCCACCTACGAGCAGTACTTC. The chain combines TRBV5-6 with TRBJ2-7; 10 positions agree with TRBD1. The germline CDR1 and CDR2 sequences are SGHDT and YYEEEE. Unmatched junction bases numbered 9, after V lost 4 bases and J lost 2 bases. The CDR3 sequence is 16 residues long.

The V call is TRBV2, the J call TRBJ2-7; TRBD1 matches 9 bases. J was trimmed by 0 bases and V by 3 bases; bases with no gene match: 3. From germline, CDR1 is SNHLY and CDR2 FYNNEI. The CDR3 loop spans 15 amino acids. In DNA, the CDR3 is TGTGCCAGCAGTGACGGGACAGGGAGCTCCTACGAGCAGTACTTC. This gives the protein CASSDGTGSSYEQYF.

This chain joins TRBV5-1 and TRBJ2-1; 12 bases fit TRBD1. The CDR3 has 15 residues. The V gene's germline CDR1 is SGHRS and CDR2 YFSETQ. V gave up 4 bases and J gave up 7 bases; unmatched junction bases: 6. CDR3 in DNA: TGCGCCAGCAGCCCGGGGGACAGGGGGCGGAATGAGCAGTTCTTC. It specifies CASSPGDRGRNEQFF.

The DNA for the CDR3 is TGCAGTGCTACGATAGCGGGAGGGCAGTACTTC. Translating gives CSATIAGGQYF. The chain uses TRBV20-1 and TRBJ2-7; 10 nucleotides agree with TRBD2. V shed 4 bases, J shed 9 bases, and the junction held 3 bases outside the gene matches. CDR1 DFQATT and CDR2 SNEGSKA come from the germline V gene (reference sequence). This CDR3 has 11 residues.

This chain joins TRBV7-2 and TRBJ1-2, with 8 bases that match TRBD1. Germline trimming cut 5 bases from V and 7 bases from J; bases unmatched to any gene: 9. The CDR3 sequence is 14 residues long. Germline values: CDR1 SGHTA, CDR2 FQGNSA. The CDR3 DNA sequence: TGTGCCAGCAGCACCCGACAGGGGCAACGTGGCTACACCTTC. Its translation: CASSTRQGQRGYTF.

The chain is built from TRBV7-3 and TRBJ2-3; 12 bases map to TRBD2. The germline V gene encodes CDR1 SGHTA and CDR2 FQGTGA. CDR3 length equals 17 residues. Trimming removed 4 bases from V and 2 bases from J; junction bases left unmatched: 7. DNA of the CDR3: TGTGCCAGCAGCTCCAGACTAGCGGGGGAGCACACAGATACGCAGTATTTT. Its translation is CASSSRLAGEHTDTQYF.